This TCR beta chain was captured by sequencing in a study of blood T cell repertoires in COVID-19. The wider study: There were acute and convalescent COVID-19 samples, and they came from the United States, Italy and Spain. The cDNA or gDNA used as material had been derived from T cells, B-cell-depleted T cells, or PBMCs.

Per the original data handling: Estimated nucleated cell counts came from reference gene primer amplification. TCRdb's copy holds only in-frame clones and misses some; the assay was immunoSEQ multiplex PCR. V, J and clone size are those of that table, while D and trimming were read from the DNA. The data hold about 380,000 clones, with about 85% observed a single time. Germline CDR1 reads MNHNS; CDR2 reads SASEGT. Trimming removed 1 base at V and 7 bases at J, with 13 bases between. This CDR3 contains 15 residues. The chain uses TRBV6-1 and TRBJ1-4, with unresolved D. The sequence was obtained from a woman aged 18-29 years with acute or convalescent COVID-19. Sequencing was done on a sample of peripheral blood. The CDR3 loop reads CASSEDDGGGEKLFF. DNA of the CDR3: TGTGCCAGCAGTGAAGATGACGGAGGAGGTGAAAAACTGTTTTTT.